The 7 T cell receptor beta chains in this list originate from one sample, sequenced in a study of CD8 T cells in ankylosing spondylitis. TCRdb re-derived calls from the 5' RACE reads in MiXCR, one entry per CDR3 protein. The profile shows just over 300,000 distinct CDR3 sequences, less than 25% of them singletons. Material for sequencing was blood, either unsorted or a sorted T cell fraction (not recorded which). Source of these receptors: a female donor with ankylosing spondylitis or in good health (not recorded which).

This clonotype was recorded only once. V gene TRBV18 combines with J gene TRBJ1-5; maybe TRBD1 (5 bases). The length of the CDR3 is 15 residues. V was pared by 0 bases and J by 3 bases, with 9 bases between. The germline gives CDR1 KGHSH, CDR2 LQKENI. CDR3: CASSPPGLTNQPQHF. CDR3 nucleotide sequence: TGTGCCAGCTCACCACCGGGGCTCACCAATCAGCCCCAGCATTTT.

J is TRBJ1-6 and V is TRBV15; D gene uncertain. The germline V gene encodes CDR1 LNHNV and CDR2 YYDKDF (reference sequence). CDR3 length: 14 residues. Trimming shortened V by 0 bases and J by 14 bases, and 14 bases separated the two germline ends. CDR3 sequence reads: CATSRDRAPVSLHF. CDR3 bases: TGTGCCACCAGCAGAGACCGGGCTCCCGTATCCCTCCACTTT.

The sample holds many counts of this clonotype. The gene calls are TRBV12-3 or TRBV12-4 and TRBJ2-1; 12 positions match TRBD2. The CDR3 runs 14 residues. Unmatched junction bases numbered 6, after V lost 7 bases and J lost 8 bases. CDR3 amino acids: CASNILAGGHEQFF. In DNA, the CDR3 is TGTGCCAGCAACATTCTAGCGGGAGGGCATGAGCAGTTCTTC.

The chain links TRBV28 to TRBJ2-7, with 9 bases that match TRBD2. This CDR3 spans 15 amino acids. V shed 6 bases and J 0 bases; nucleotides not matched to a gene: 6. CDR1 is MDHEN, CDR2 SYDVKM, per germline. The CDR3 here is CASRHAGGISYEQYF. CDR3 DNA: TGTGCCAGCAGGCACGCGGGAGGGATCTCCTACGAGCAGTACTTC. The full variable domain, rest sourced from reference TRBV28 and TRBJ2-7, is DVKVTQSSRYLVKRTGEKVFLECVQDMDHENMFWYRQDPGLGLRLIYFSYDVKMKEKGDIPEGYSVSREKKERFSLILESASTNQTSMYLCASRHAGGISYEQYFGPGTRLTVT.

This clonotype was picked up a small number of times. This chain uses TRBV20-1 with TRBJ2-1; D uncertain. Looked up from germline, CDR1 is DFQATT and CDR2 is SNEGSKA (reference sequence). The V gene lost 1 base and the J gene lost 6 bases, with 4 bases spanning the gap. This CDR3 is 11 amino acids long. The CDR3 DNA sequence: TGCAGTGCTAGAGTAATCAATGAGCAGTTCTTC. Its translation is CSARVINEQFF.

The CDR3 here is CASSLEQGEQFF. The CDR3 nucleotides are TGTGCCAGCAGCTTGGAGCAGGGTGAGCAGTTCTTC. V is TRBV5-6 and J is TRBJ2-1; a possible D gene is TRBD1 (5 bases). The CDR3 contains 12 residues. Germline CDR1 is SGHDT and CDR2 is YYEEEE. V dropped 0 bases and J dropped 9 bases, with 7 bases sitting between them.

The genes are TRBV6-1 and TRBJ1-2; tentatively, D is TRBD1 (5 bases). Looked up from germline, CDR1 is MNHNS and CDR2 is SASEGT. The germline V and J ends were trimmed by 4 bases and 8 bases, with 17 bases remaining between them. This CDR3 is 14 amino acids long. This CDR3 reads CASSVAEGRRGYTF. CDR3 coding DNA: TGTGCCAGCAGTGTAGCTGAGGGACGGCGGGGCTACACCTTC.